The 5 T cell receptor beta chains listed next were all sequenced from one sample in a study of blood T cell repertoires in COVID-19. Only in-frame clones appear in the TCRdb table, and some are missing; sequencing was by immunoSEQ multiplex PCR. The sample lists around 170,000 clones, over 65% occurring once. The sequenced sample consisted of peripheral blood. These receptor sequences come from a woman of 80 years or more with acute or convalescent COVID-19.

The rearrangement links TRBV19 to TRBJ1-5; D is possibly TRBD1 (5 bases). CDR1 is LNHDA, CDR2 SQIVND, per germline (reference sequence). The V and J ends lost 10 bases and 0 bases respectively, with 22 bases between them. The CDR3 contains 17 residues. The DNA of the CDR3 is TGTGCCACCGGGGGGACCCTTGACCCTAGTAGCAATCAGCCCCAGCATTTT. It codes for CATGGTLDPSSNQPQHF.

The chain joins TRBV27 to TRBJ2-7, with 10 bases identical to TRBD2. The CDR3 is 13 amino acids. CDR1 and CDR2 (germline): MNHEY, SMNVEV (reference sequence). V gave up 9 bases and J gave up 3 bases; unmatched junction bases: 5. The CDR3 DNA sequence: TGTGCCAGTTCGCCTAGCGGGAGCTACGAGCAGTACTTC. It codes for CASSPSGSYEQYF.

The chain carries TRBV7-9 and TRBJ1-5; weak D call: TRBD1 (6 bases). V was trimmed by 3 bases and J by 0 bases, leaving 12 bases between them. Germline V CDR1 and CDR2: SEHNR, FQNEAQ (reference sequence). The CDR3 extends over 16 amino acids. CDR3 sequence (DNA): TGTGCCAGCAGCTTCGTAGGGGGTCCTAGCAATCAGCCCCAGCATTTT. Its protein is CASSFVGGPSNQPQHF.

Comments on this clone: Other DNA sequences of this sample code for an identical CDR3. The chain uses TRBV6-5 and TRBJ1-1; D remains unclear. The germline V and J ends were trimmed by 0 bases and 1 base, with 6 bases remaining between them. Per germline, CDR1 MNHEY and CDR2 SVGAGI. The CDR3 contains 14 residues. For the CDR3, the DNA is TGTGCCAGCAGTTACTCGGGAGCGAACACTGAAGCTTTCTTT. This codes for CASSYSGANTEAFF.

The chain employs TRBV15 and TRBJ1-2; tentatively, D is TRBD1 (5 bases). Germline values: CDR1 LNHNV, CDR2 YYDKDF (reference sequence). Trimming left V 0 bases short and J 4 bases short, with 12 bases between. The CDR3 totals 15 residues. The CDR3 coding sequence is TGTGCCACCAGCAGAGATCTCACAGGTAGCTATGGCTACACCTTC. It is translated as CATSRDLTGSYGYTF. Full variable domain (remainder filled in from reference TRBV15 and TRBJ1-2): DAMVIQNPRYQVTQFGKPVTLSCSQTLNHNVMYWYQQKSSQAPKLLFHYYDKDFNNEADTPDNFQSRRPNTSFCFLDIRSPGLGDTAMYLCATSRDLTGSYGYTFGSGTRLTVV.